The 27 T cell receptor beta chains given below trace back to one sample, sequenced in a study of T cell clonotyping in hematopoietic cell transplantation. Profiling relied on immunoSEQ multiplex PCR, and the TCRdb table lists in-frame clones only, not all of them. The data hold about 41,000 clones, with around 85% observed a single time. The sample's time point: recipient sample about 28 days before transplant, after cytoreduction. The starting material was peripheral blood mononuclear cells, obtained before stem cell transplant. The receptor source for this set is a man between 60 and 70 years old with acute myeloid leukemia. Some clones in this sample may be carry-over from other donors' samples.

The rearrangement joins TRBV28 to TRBJ1-2; tentative D call: TRBD1 (6 bases). The germline gives CDR1 MDHEN, CDR2 SYDVKM. The CDR3 totals 12 residues. V lost 2 bases and J lost 13, with 14 bases in between. The CDR3 loop reads CASSLERGVLTF. The CDR3 DNA reads TGTGCCAGCAGTTTAGAAAGGGGGGTTCTCACCTTC.

The chain couples TRBV27 to TRBJ2-7, with a tentative D call TRBD2 (7 bases). Germline V gene sequence: CDR1 MNHEY, CDR2 SMNVEV (reference sequence). The CDR3 has 14 amino acids. Between the trimmed V and J ends, which lost 5 bases and 2 bases, there was a span of 13 bases. The CDR3 region is CASSRRGGTYEQYF. The CDR3 DNA reads as TGTGCCAGCAGTCGGAGGGGGGGGACCTACGAGCAGTACTTC.

The V and J genes are TRBV30 and TRBJ1-2; D unresolved. This CDR3 comprises 12 residues. Deletions cut 1 base from V and 6 bases from J, with 9 bases between. Germline V gene data show CDR1 as GTSNPN and CDR2 as SVGIG (reference sequence). The CDR3 nucleotides are TGTGCCTGGAGTGGCGGATCTCATGGCTACACCTTC. It codes for CAWSGGSHGYTF.

The genes are TRBV28 and TRBJ2-1; 7 bases agree with TRBD1. Unmatched junction bases numbered 12, after V lost 6 bases and J lost 4 bases. Germline CDR1 and CDR2: MDHEN and SYDVKM. The CDR3 covers 16 residues. In nucleotides, the CDR3 is TGTGCCAGCAGCGAGACAGGGAATCGAGGGTACAATGAGCAGTTCTTC. It translates to CASSETGNRGYNEQFF.

The CDR3 DNA follows: TGTGCCAGCAAACTGTCAGGGGCCGTTGGCTACACCTTC. Its protein is CASKLSGAVGYTF. This chain joins TRBV28 and TRBJ1-2; tentative D call: TRBD1 (6 bases). Trimming shortened V by 7 bases and J by 7 bases, and 16 bases separated the two germline ends. Germline assignment: CDR1 MDHEN and CDR2 SYDVKM. This CDR3 has 13 residues.

J is TRBJ1-5 and V is TRBV19; 7 nucleotides align to TRBD1. This CDR3 has 16 amino acids. Looked up from germline, CDR1 is LNHDA and CDR2 is SQIVND (reference sequence). The trim removed 4 bases at V and 2 bases at J, leaving 8 bases unmatched. The CDR3 loop is CASSKQGQGGNQPQHF. DNA of the CDR3: TGTGCCAGTAGTAAACAGGGGCAAGGAGGCAATCAGCCCCAGCATTTT.

This chain joins TRBV11-2 and TRBJ1-2; D might be TRBD1 (5 bases). The germline V gene encodes CDR1 SGHAT and CDR2 FQNNGV. This CDR3 has 14 residues. V gave up 5 bases and J gave up 8 bases, with 18 bases separating them. The CDR3 is CASSQMGQLGGYTF. CDR3 nucleotide sequence: TGTGCCAGCAGCCAAATGGGGCAGCTTGGGGGCTACACCTTC.

J is TRBJ2-1 and V is TRBV5-1; the D gene is possibly TRBD1 (6 bases). This CDR3 comprises 12 residues. The germline gives CDR1 SGHRS, CDR2 YFSETQ. The V end was cut by 4 bases, the J end by 9 bases, with 11 bases between. The CDR3 spells CASSGTGIEQFF. CDR3 nucleotide sequence: TGCGCCAGCAGCGGCACAGGGATTGAGCAGTTCTTC.

This clone occurred a few times. The V call is TRBV19, the J call TRBJ1-1; TRBD1 is a possible D gene (6 bases). Trimming removed 1 base at V and 5 bases at J, with 14 bases between. CDR3 length: 15 amino acids. Germline lookup yields CDR1 LNHDA and CDR2 SQIVND (reference sequence). The CDR3 region has the DNA TGTGCCAGTAGTATAGGGTCAGGGGTTGGTACTGAAGCTTTCTTT. It translates to CASSIGSGVGTEAFF.

In this sample, this clone turned up once. This rearrangement joins TRBV7-2 to TRBJ2-3, with no clear D. This CDR3 is built from 12 residues. Looked up from germline, CDR1 is SGHTA and CDR2 is FQGNSA. Trimming took off 6 bases at V and 5 bases at J, with 9 bases between the two ends. The CDR3 nucleotides are TGTGCCAGCAGACCTGACCGAGATACGCAGTATTTT. Translation: CASRPDRDTQYF.

This chain uses TRBV7-9 with TRBJ2-7, with D unclear. Germline V gene sequence: CDR1 SEHNR, CDR2 FQNEAQ (reference sequence). The CDR3 extends over 14 amino acids. The ends were cut back, 2 bases at V and 2 bases at J, with 10 bases in the middle. CDR3 residues: CASSLLDRTYEQYF. The DNA for the CDR3 is TGTGCCAGCAGCTTATTGGACCGCACCTACGAGCAGTACTTC.

This rearrangement joins TRBV5-6 to TRBJ2-1, with D perhaps TRBD2 (5 bases). The V gene's germline CDR1 is SGHDT and CDR2 YYEEEE. The ends were cut back, 4 bases at V and 4 bases at J, with 9 bases in the middle. The CDR3 is 13 amino acids. The CDR3 loop is CASSPTGYNEQFF. CDR3 in DNA: TGTGCCAGCAGCCCAACGGGGTACAATGAGCAGTTCTTC.

V usage is TRBV9 and J usage is TRBJ1-2; 7 bases are shared with TRBD1. The length of the CDR3 is 14 residues. From germline, CDR1 is SGDLS and CDR2 YYNGEE. V lost 4 bases to trimming and J lost 4 bases; unmatched junction nucleotides: 7. The CDR3 here is CASSPGTDGYGYTF. In DNA, the CDR3 is TGTGCCAGCAGCCCGGGGACAGACGGCTATGGCTACACCTTC.

The V and J genes are TRBV7-2 and TRBJ2-7; no definite D call. This CDR3 has 13 amino acids. Germline lookup yields CDR1 SGHTA and CDR2 FQGNSA. V lost 5 bases and J lost 5, with 13 bases in between. CDR3 DNA sequence: TGTGCCAGCAGCGTCAAATGGTCCGACGAGCAGTACTTC. This sequence encodes CASSVKWSDEQYF.

J is TRBJ2-2 and V is TRBV9, with a possible D match to TRBD2 (5 bases). The V gene's germline CDR1 is SGDLS and CDR2 YYNGEE. Trimming pared 0 bases from V and 3 bases from J, leaving 9 bases between. This CDR3 region has 15 residues. DNA of the CDR3: TGTGCCAGCAGCGTAGACCCCGGGGACACCGGGGAGCTGTTTTTT. Translated: CASSVDPGDTGELFF.

The chain combines TRBV7-6 with TRBJ2-7; no definite D call. The CDR3 spans 13 residues. CDR1 SGHVS and CDR2 FNYEAQ come from the germline V gene. The V end lost 2 bases, the J end lost 5 bases, and 10 bases lay between the germline ends. The CDR3 DNA is TGTGCCAGCAGCTTAATAGGGAAGGACGAGCAGTACTTC. It specifies CASSLIGKDEQYF.

The chain links TRBV28 to TRBJ1-2, with D unresolved. The CDR3 contains 12 residues. CDR1 and CDR2 from the germline V gene are MDHEN and SYDVKM. Between the trimmed V and J ends, which lost 3 bases and 8 bases, there was a span of 10 bases. CDR3 loop: CASSFLVGGYTF. CDR3 coding DNA: TGTGCCAGCAGTTTTCTGGTAGGGGGCTACACCTTC.

The chain joins TRBV6-4 to TRBJ2-7, with D tentatively TRBD2 (6 bases). The V and J ends lost 0 bases and 6 bases respectively, with 12 bases between them. This CDR3 is built from 14 residues. The V gene's germline CDR1 is MRHNA and CDR2 SNTAGT. CDR3 in amino acids: CASSDSNRGSEQYF. In DNA form, the CDR3 reads TGTGCCAGCAGTGACTCTAATCGGGGGTCCGAGCAGTACTTC.

This clone was recorded once. This sequence joins TRBV6-1 and TRBJ2-5; D may be TRBD2 (7 bases). CDR3 length equals 14 residues. Germline values: CDR1 MNHNS, CDR2 SASEGT. The V and J ends lost 6 bases and 6 bases respectively, with 17 bases between them. CDR3 protein: CASSFSGGAQTQYF. The CDR3 DNA reads TGTGCCAGCAGCTTTAGTGGGGGGGCACAGACCCAGTACTTC.

Only one count was recorded for this clone. The chain carries TRBV19 and TRBJ2-5; unclear D gene. V was clipped by 6 bases and J by 5 bases, with 10 bases between them. This CDR3 has 12 residues. Germline V gene sequence: CDR1 LNHDA, CDR2 SQIVND (reference sequence). The CDR3 protein is CASSQLGETQYF. In DNA, the CDR3 is TGTGCCAGTAGCCAGCTCGGGGAGACCCAGTACTTC.

The rearrangement joins TRBV2 to TRBJ1-5, with 7 bases lining up with TRBD1. This CDR3 comprises 18 residues. Looked up from germline, CDR1 is SNHLY and CDR2 is FYNNEI. Losses at the gene ends were 5 bases for V and 0 bases for J; bases not matched to a gene: 13. The DNA of the CDR3 is TGTGCCAGCAGTCAACTCGGACAGGATGCTAATAGCAATCAGCCCCAGCATTTT. It encodes CASSQLGQDANSNQPQHF.

DNA of the CDR3: TGCGCCAGCAGCCAAGGACAGTTGCACACTGAAGCTTTCTTT. As protein: CASSQGQLHTEAFF. The rearrangement links TRBV4-3 to TRBJ1-1, with TRBD1 as a possible D gene (5 bases). The V end was cut by 1 base, the J end by 3 bases, with 9 bases between. CDR3 size: 14 residues. Per germline, CDR1 LGHNA and CDR2 YSLEER.

This clone was recorded once. This sequence joins TRBV6-5 and TRBJ2-2, with 9 bases matching TRBD1. This CDR3 comprises 15 residues. The ends lost 4 bases at V and 6 bases at J; junction bases unmatched: 6. Germline values: CDR1 MNHEY, CDR2 SVGAGI. Written as DNA, the CDR3 is TGTGCCAGCAGTTCCGGACAGGGGAGGGCCGGGGAGCTGTTTTTT. Translating gives CASSSGQGRAGELFF.

This clone was picked up one time. The chain is built from TRBV5-6 and TRBJ2-3; TRBD2 agrees at 8 bases. The CDR3 is made up of 15 amino acids. The junction had 6 bases not matched to a gene; V was cut back by 2 bases and J by 4 bases. CDR1 is SGHDT, CDR2 YYEEEE, per germline. The CDR3 reads CASSFVGLAPDTQYF. Here the CDR3 DNA reads TGTGCCAGCAGCTTCGTTGGACTAGCCCCAGATACGCAGTATTTT.

The rearrangement joins TRBV7-3 to TRBJ2-7; D is possibly TRBD1 (6 bases). V was clipped by 5 bases and J by 0 bases, with 14 bases between them. CDR3 size: 15 residues. CDR1 is SGHTA and CDR2 is FQGTGA in the germline V gene. In DNA form, the CDR3 reads TGTGCCAGCAGCCCTGGCCCAGGGGCCTCCTACGAGCAGTACTTC. Its protein is CASSPGPGASYEQYF.

The chain combines TRBV5-4 with TRBJ2-1; D unresolved. The CDR3 consists of 13 residues. Per the germline V gene, CDR1 is SGHNT and CDR2 is YYREEE (reference sequence). The V and J ends lost 3 bases and 3 bases respectively, with 7 bases between them. The CDR3 protein is CASSSNNYNEQFF. In DNA form, the CDR3 reads TGTGCCAGCAGCTCGAATAACTACAATGAGCAGTTCTTC.

The V call is TRBV4-3, the J call TRBJ1-4, with 7 positions matching TRBD1. Trimming cost V 0 bases and J 7 bases; bases outside gene matches: 8. The CDR3 is 16 residues long. The germline gives CDR1 LGHNA, CDR2 YSLEER. CDR3 in DNA: TGCGCCAGCAGCCAAGATCGGGGGGGGACAGCTGAAAAACTGTTTTTT. It encodes CASSQDRGGTAEKLFF.